The rows below give T cell receptor beta chains drawn from one sample of a study of T cell repertoires in cytomegalovirus infection. TCRdb reprocessed the reads via MiXCR and lists one record per CDR3 protein. Of hundreds of thousands of distinct CDR3 sequences in the sample, 24% were seen once. Sequencing input: CD8+ T cells from PBMCs. These TCRs come from a human donor in good health (CMV status not recorded). Some clones in this sample may be carry-over from other donors' samples. The CDR3 runs from the conserved cysteine through the conserved F or W. Fields, in order: D gene, J gene, V gene, clone size, CDR3 DNA, CDR3 protein. The D gene is left open where the match is weak. Some rows mark clone size as missing; the rest say once, few, many or name a class of expanded clone.

NA TRBJ2-1 TRBV19 NA TGTGCCAGTAGTGGACGGGGGGCCTCCTACAATGAGCAGTTCTTC CASSGRGASYNEQFF
NA TRBJ2-1 TRBV6-6 many TGTGCCAGCAGTTACTCGAACGTCAATGAGCAGTTCTTC CASSYSNVNEQFF
NA TRBJ2-1 TRBV6-1 many TGTGCCAGCTCCTTGGGCGGGGCCTACAATGAGCAGTTCTTC CASSLGGAYNEQFF
NA TRBJ2-1 TRBV10-3 NA TGTGCCATCAGTGAACCAGAGCGAACCTACAATGAGCAGTTCTTC CAISEPERTYNEQFF
NA TRBJ2-1 TRBV6-8 NA TGTGCCATCCGGGGCGAGTCCCATGAGCAGTTCTTC CAIRGESHEQFF
NA TRBJ2-2 TRBV4-3 NA TGCGCCAGCAGCCAAGATCTGGGATGGAACACCGGGGAGCTGTTTTTT CASSQDLGWNTGELFF
TRBD1 TRBJ1-1 TRBV27 NA TGTGCCAGCAGTCCCGGGACAGGGTTGAGGGACACTGAAGCTTTCTTT CASSPGTGLRDTEAFF
NA TRBJ2-5 TRBV2 NA TGTGCCAGCAGTGTTAATTTTTGGCTACGACAAGAGACCCAGTACTTC CASSVNFWLRQETQYF
NA TRBJ2-5 TRBV25-1 many TGTGCCAGCAGTGAAAGGTTGGAAAGGGGTGAGACCCAGTACTTC CASSERLERGETQYF
TRBD1 TRBJ1-1 TRBV20-1 NA TGCAGTGCTAGAGACCGGGACAGGGGCACTGAAGCTTTCTTT CSARDRDRGTEAFF
TRBD2 TRBJ2-1 TRBV12-3/TRBV12-4 NA TGTGCCAGCAGTTCCGGACTAGTCAATGAGCAGTTCTTC CASSSGLVNEQFF
NA TRBJ1-2 TRBV12-5 NA TGTGGGCCCGAAGAGAACTATGGCTACACCTTC CGPEENYGYTF
NA TRBJ2-1 TRBV7-6 many TGTGCCAGCAGTCCCGATCCAGGGCGATCCTACAATGAGCAGTTCTTC CASSPDPGRSYNEQFF
NA TRBJ1-3 TRBV19 once TGTGCCAGTCCATCGATCAACTCTGGAAACACCATATATTTT CASPSINSGNTIYF
TRBD1 TRBJ2-7 TRBV5-1 few TGCGCCAGCGGTTGGACAGGGGCCTCCGAGCAGTACTTC CASGWTGASEQYF
NA TRBJ2-3 TRBV7-9 many TGTGCCAGCCTGGCAGATACGCAGTATTTT CASLADTQYF
NA TRBJ2-3 TRBV7-9 NA TGTGCCAGCAGCTTAGAAGAGGCACAGAGACCGACTAGCACAGATACGCAGTATTTT CASSLEEAQRPTSTDTQYF
NA TRBJ2-1 TRBV28 NA TGTGCCAGCAGTTTCGGAGACAAGTACAATGAGCAGTTCTTC CASSFGDKYNEQFF
NA TRBJ2-7 TRBV7-9 few TGTGCCAGCCGAGCTGGAGGGTACGAGCAGTACTTC CASRAGGYEQYF
NA TRBJ2-1 TRBV28 NA TGTGCCAGCAGTTTATACGGCAGGACGAATGAGCAGTTCTTC CASSLYGRTNEQFF
TRBD1 TRBJ2-6 TRBV29-1 NA TGCAGCATCACAGGGGTTGCCGACTCTGGGGCCAACGTCCTGACTTTC CSITGVADSGANVLTF
NA TRBJ1-5 TRBV7-2 many TGTGCCAGCAGCTTCGGGCATCGTCAGCCCCAGCATTTT CASSFGHRQPQHF
NA TRBJ1-6 TRBV7-6 many TGTGCCAGCAGCTCCTTGAGGAGGGGCGCGATTTCACCCCTCCACTTT CASSSLRRGAISPLHF
NA TRBJ1-2 TRBV20-1 NA TGCAGTGCTAGACAACCTGGACGCTATGGCTACACCTTC CSARQPGRYGYTF
NA TRBJ1-1 TRBV6-2/TRBV6-3 NA TGTGCCAGCAACCCCGGGGGCGGTGAAGCTTTCTTT CASNPGGGEAFF
TRBD1 TRBJ2-7 TRBV7-9 NA TGTGCCAGCAGCTTAGTGACAGGGGAGTCGGACGAGCAGTACTTC CASSLVTGESDEQYF
NA TRBJ2-5 TRBV2 few TGTGCCAGCACGAGGAGTCAAGAGACCCAGTACTTC CASTRSQETQYF
TRBD2 TRBJ2-7 TRBV7-8 few TGTGCCAGCAGCTTAGTCCGTCGATCTCGGGGGGAAGACGAGCAGTACTTC CASSLVRRSRGEDEQYF
TRBD2 TRBJ2-5 TRBV7-9 NA TGTGCCAGCAGGAAACCCAGACGGGGGGAAACCGGGGGGACCCAGTACTTC CASRKPRRGETGGTQYF
TRBD1 TRBJ1-1 TRBV5-4 NA TGTGCCAGCAGATACCGGGACAGGGGGCTTGAAGCTTTCTTT CASRYRDRGLEAFF
NA TRBJ2-1 TRBV5-4 NA TGTGCCAGCAGCCCCTTAGGCAGGGATAGCAGCAATGAGCAGTTCTTC CASSPLGRDSSNEQFF
NA TRBJ1-1 TRBV4-2 few TGTGCCAGCAGCCAAGCCCATTTCATGAACACTGAAGCTTTCTTT CASSQAHFMNTEAFF
NA TRBJ2-1 TRBV7-2 many TGTGCCAGCAGCCCCGACCCGGTTTCCGGGAACAGCTCCTACAATGAGCAGTTCTTC CASSPDPVSGNSSYNEQFF
NA TRBJ2-1 TRBV6-5 few TGTGCCAGCAGTTACTCGGGTCCACTAACCTACAATGAGCAGTTCTTT CASSYSGPLTYNEQFF
NA TRBJ1-2 TRBV7-2 many TGTGCCAGCACCGAAGGGATCTACTATGGCTACACCTTC CASTEGIYYGYTF
NA TRBJ2-1 TRBV6-1 many TGTGCCAGCAGTTTCGTCGTTTCCCCAGCCAATGAGCAGTTCTTC CASSFVVSPANEQFF
TRBD2 TRBJ2-7 TRBV27 few TGTGCCAGCAGTCTCAGCGGGGGGGTCCCCTACGAGCAGTACTTC CASSLSGGVPYEQYF
NA TRBJ2-1 TRBV7-6 few TGTGCCAGCAGTAAGGTCGCGGATGAGCAGTTCTTC CASSKVADEQFF
NA TRBJ1-1 TRBV6-2/TRBV6-3 few TGTGCCAGCACCCCCCGGGGTGGCAACACTGAAGCTTTCTTT CASTPRGGNTEAFF
NA TRBJ2-5 TRBV12-3/TRBV12-4 many TGTGCCAGCAGTTTAGGAGGGAGGCAGACCCAGTACTTC CASSLGGRQTQYF
NA TRBJ1-2 TRBV29-1 NA TGCAGCGTTGAACCCGGGGGCCTTGAGGGCTACACCTTC CSVEPGGLEGYTF
NA TRBJ2-5 TRBV12-3/TRBV12-4 many TGTGCCAGCAGTTTAAGGCAGAACCAAGAGACCCAGTACTTC CASSLRQNQETQYF
TRBD2 TRBJ2-1 TRBV6-6 once TGTGCCAGCAGTACACGACTAGCGGGGGGGCCTCATGAGCAGTTCTTC CASSTRLAGGPHEQFF
NA TRBJ2-2 TRBV10-3 NA TGTGCCATCAGTGAGTCCCACGATGATTATAACACCGGGGAGCTGTTTTTT CAISESHDDYNTGELFF
NA TRBJ1-1 TRBV5-1 NA TGCGCCAGCAGCTTGTACCGGGCCGGGGACACTGAAGCTTTCTTT CASSLYRAGDTEAFF
NA TRBJ2-1 TRBV7-2 many TGTGCCAGCAGCCGGTGGGCACCCCCTTACAATGAGCAGTTCTTC CASSRWAPPYNEQFF
NA TRBJ2-5 TRBV7-2 few TGTGCCAGCAGAAGGGCAGCCGGGTCACAAGAGACCCAGTACTTC CASRRAAGSQETQYF
NA TRBJ2-1 TRBV7-6 many TGTGCCAGCAGCTCTAGAAGAAGGCAGTCCTATAACAATGAGCAGTTCTTC CASSSRRRQSYNNEQFF
TRBD2 TRBJ2-1 TRBV6-2/TRBV6-3 few TGTGCCAGCAGTTCCTCCGGGACTAGCGGCGATGAGCAGTTCTTC CASSSSGTSGDEQFF
NA TRBJ1-2 TRBV14 NA TGTGCCAGCAGCCAAGATGGCAGGGGAGGTTATGGCTACACCTTC CASSQDGRGGYGYTF
NA TRBJ2-1 TRBV7-9 few TGTGCCAGCAGCTTAGCTGGAGAGATAAAGTGGGGAGGAGAGCAGTTCTTC CASSLAGEIKWGGEQFF
NA TRBJ2-7 TRBV4-1 few TGCGCCAGCAGCCCCCGGGACGGTAACTACGAGCAGTACTTC CASSPRDGNYEQYF
NA TRBJ2-6 TRBV7-4 NA TGTGCCAGGGACGGAGGACTTGTTGGAGGGCTAGGGGCCAACGTCCTGACTTTC CARDGGLVGGLGANVLTF